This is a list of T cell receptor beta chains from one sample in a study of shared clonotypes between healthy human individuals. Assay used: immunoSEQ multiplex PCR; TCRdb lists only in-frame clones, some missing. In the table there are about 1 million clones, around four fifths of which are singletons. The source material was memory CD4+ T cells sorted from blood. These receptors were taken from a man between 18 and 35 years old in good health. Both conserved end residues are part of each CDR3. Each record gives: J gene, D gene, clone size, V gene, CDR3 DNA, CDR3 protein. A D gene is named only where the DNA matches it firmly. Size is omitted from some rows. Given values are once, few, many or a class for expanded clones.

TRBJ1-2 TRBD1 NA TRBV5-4 TGTGCCAGCAGCATGGGACAGGGGGCCGGAGCTAACTATGGCTACACCTTC CASSMGQGAGANYGYTF
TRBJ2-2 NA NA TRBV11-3 TGTGCCAGCAGCCGGGGGGCCAGCACCACCGGGGAGCTGTTTTTT CASSRGASTTGELFF
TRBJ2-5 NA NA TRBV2 TGTGCCAGCAGTGAACTCCAGGGGGAGACCCAGTACTTC CASSELQGETQYF
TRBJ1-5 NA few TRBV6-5 TGTGCCAGCAGTTACTCCGTCCCGGGAAGCAATCAGCCCCAGCATTTT CASSYSVPGSNQPQHF
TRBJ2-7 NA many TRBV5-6 TGTGCCAGCAGCTTACAGCTAACTTGGACTACGAGCTCCTACGAGCAGTACTTC CASSLQLTWTTSSYEQYF
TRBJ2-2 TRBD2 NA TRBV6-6 TGTGCCACCGTGGGGCAAGCGGGGGGTCTAGGCGGGGAGCTGTTTTTT CATVGQAGGLGGELFF
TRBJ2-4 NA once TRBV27 TGTGCCAGCAGGAACTTAGCCAAAAACATTCAGTACTTC CASRNLAKNIQYF
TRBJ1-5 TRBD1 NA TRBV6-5 TGTGCCAGCAGTTGGGGGACAGGTCCGAATCAGCCCCAGCATTTT CASSWGTGPNQPQHF
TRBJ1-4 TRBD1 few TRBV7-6 TGTGCCAGCAGCCCGCAGGGGGTCGGGGAAAAACTGTTTTTT CASSPQGVGEKLFF
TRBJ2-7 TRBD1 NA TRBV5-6 TGTGCCAGCAGCCGGGGACAGGGGACCTACGAGCAGTACTTC CASSRGQGTYEQYF
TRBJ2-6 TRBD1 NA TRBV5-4 TGTGCCAGCAGCTTGGTTTCAAGACAGGGGTCCGGGGCCAACGTCCTGACTTTC CASSLVSRQGSGANVLTF
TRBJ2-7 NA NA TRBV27 TGTGCCAGCAGTTTAGGAATATCTACTCCTAGGGAGCAGTACTTC CASSLGISTPREQYF
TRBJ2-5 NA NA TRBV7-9 TGTGCCAGAGGGCAGGGAAACGTAGAGACCCAGTACTTC CARGQGNVETQYF
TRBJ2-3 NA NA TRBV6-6 TGTGCCAGCAGGCCCAGGAGGGGGGAGGATACGCAGTATTTT CASRPRRGEDTQYF
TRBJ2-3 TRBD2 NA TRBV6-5 TGTGCCAGCAGTTACGGCGGGAGAACAGATACGCAGTATTTT CASSYGGRTDTQYF
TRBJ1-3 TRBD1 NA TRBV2 TGTGCCAGCAGCTCAGGACAGGCGCACAACTCTGGAAACACCATATATTTT CASSSGQAHNSGNTIYF
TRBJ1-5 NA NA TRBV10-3 TGTGCCATCAGTGTCGAGGGAAGCGGTCAGCCCCAGCATTTT CAISVEGSGQPQHF
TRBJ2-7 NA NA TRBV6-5 TGTGCCAGCAGAAGGGGGGCGGGCGAGCAGTACTTC CASRRGAGEQYF
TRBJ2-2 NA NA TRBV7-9 TGTGCCAGCAGCTTAGGGGCAGGGATCGGGGAGCTGTTTTTT CASSLGAGIGELFF
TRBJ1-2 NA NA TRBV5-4 TGTGCCAGCAGCTTGGGTGTGGCGGCAGACTATGGCTACACCTTC CASSLGVAADYGYTF
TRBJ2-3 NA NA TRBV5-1 TGCGCCAGCAGCTTCGCGCGGAGTGCAGATACGCAGTATTTT CASSFARSADTQYF
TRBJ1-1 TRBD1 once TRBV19 TGTGCCAGTAGTATCGGGACAGGGGTCGGGGACACTGAAGCTTTCTTT CASSIGTGVGDTEAFF
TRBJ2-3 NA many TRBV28 TGTGCCTCCAACGCGGGAAATACGCAGTATTTT CASNAGNTQYF
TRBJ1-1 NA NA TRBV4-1 TGCGCCAGCAGCCGTAACATTGGGGGGGGCACGAACACTGAAGCTTTCTTT CASSRNIGGGTNTEAFF
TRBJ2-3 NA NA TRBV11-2 TGTGCCAGCAGCTTAGATTACGGGACAGATACGCAGTATTTT CASSLDYGTDTQYF
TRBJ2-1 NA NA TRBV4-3 TGCGCCAGCAGCCAAGAATTTAGCGGAGACGACAATGAGCAGTTCTTC CASSQEFSGDDNEQFF
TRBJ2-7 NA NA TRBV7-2 TGTGCCAGCAGCTCCCGGGACAACGACCCCTACGAGCAGTACTTC CASSSRDNDPYEQYF
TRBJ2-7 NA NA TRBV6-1 TGTGCCAGCAGAACATATCCCCTGGGTCCCTACGAGCAGTACTTC CASRTYPLGPYEQYF
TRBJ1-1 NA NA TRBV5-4 TGTGCCAGCAGCTTGGGTGGTTTGGCAGGGCGATTGAACACTGAAGCTTTCTTT CASSLGGLAGRLNTEAFF
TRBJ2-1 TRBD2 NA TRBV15 TGTGCCACCAGCAGAGATGGGGCTAGCGGCAATGAGCAGTTCTTC CATSRDGASGNEQFF
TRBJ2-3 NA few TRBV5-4 TGTGCCAGCAGCTTGACCGGCTCAGATACGCAGTATTTT CASSLTGSDTQYF
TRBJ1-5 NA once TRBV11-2 TGTGCCAGCAGCTTCATCGGCAATCAGCCCCAGCATTTT CASSFIGNQPQHF
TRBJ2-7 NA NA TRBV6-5 TGTGCCAGCAGCCTGACACCAAGCTCCTACGAGCAGTACTTC CASSLTPSSYEQYF
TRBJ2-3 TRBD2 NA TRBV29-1 TGCAGCGTTGGGCTAGCGGAAACTAGCACAGATACGCAGTATTTT CSVGLAETSTDTQYF
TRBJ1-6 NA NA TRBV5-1 TGCGCCAGCAGCTTGGCGGGCAGTCGATATAATTCACCCCTCCACTTT CASSLAGSRYNSPLHF
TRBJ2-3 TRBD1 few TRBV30 TGTGCCTGGACCACGTACGGGGACAGGGGCACAGATACGCAGTATTTT CAWTTYGDRGTDTQYF
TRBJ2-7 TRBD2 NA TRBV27 TGTGCCAGCAGGAAACTGGAGCGGGGGCATTACGAGCAGTACTTC CASRKLERGHYEQYF
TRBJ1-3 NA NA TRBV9 TGTGCCAGCAGCGTAGGGCAGCCGCACTCTGGAAACACCATATATTTT CASSVGQPHSGNTIYF
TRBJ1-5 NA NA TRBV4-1 TGCGCCAGCAGCCAAGAGAGCAGGGGCAATCAGCCCCAGCATTTT CASSQESRGNQPQHF
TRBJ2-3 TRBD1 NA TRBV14 TGTGCCAGCAGCCAAGGGACAGGGGGTCAGGATACGCAGTATTTT CASSQGTGGQDTQYF
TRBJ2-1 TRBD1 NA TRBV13 TGTGCCAGCAGAGGCAGGGGGCACAATGAGCAGTTCTTC CASRGRGHNEQFF
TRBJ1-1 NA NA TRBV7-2 TGTGCCAGCAGCTTAGTCATCGGGGCCCAGAACACTGAAGCTTTCTTT CASSLVIGAQNTEAFF
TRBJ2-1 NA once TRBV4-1 TGCGCCAGCAGCCAGGCGGGCCTCTCCTACAATGAGCAGTTCTTC CASSQAGLSYNEQFF
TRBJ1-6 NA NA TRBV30 TGTGCCTGGAGTGTTCGGGTCTGGGTTCATAATTCACCCCTCCACTTT CAWSVRVWVHNSPLHF
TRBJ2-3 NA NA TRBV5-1 TGCGCCAGCAGCTTGAGGCAGCCCGAAACAGATACGCAGTATTTT CASSLRQPETDTQYF
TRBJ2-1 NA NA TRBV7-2 TGTGCCAGCAGCCGACAGGCAGGAACTACCTACAATGAGCAGTTCTTC CASSRQAGTTYNEQFF
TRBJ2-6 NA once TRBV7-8 TGTGCCAGCAGCTTAGAGGGACAGGCCAACGTCCTGACTTTC CASSLEGQANVLTF
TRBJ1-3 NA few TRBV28 TGTGCCAGCACCCCCGGCCCAAATTTAGCTGGAAACACCATATATTTT CASTPGPNLAGNTIYF
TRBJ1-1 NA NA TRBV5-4 TGTGCCAGCACCCCGACACCGAACACTGAAGCTTTCTTT CASTPTPNTEAFF
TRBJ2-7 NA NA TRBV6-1 TGTGCCAGCAGTGAATTGTCAGGGACCTGGGGCGAGCAGTACTTC CASSELSGTWGEQYF
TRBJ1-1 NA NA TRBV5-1 TGCGCCAGCAGCTTGGGGAGCGGGACTGAAGCTTTCTTT CASSLGSGTEAFF
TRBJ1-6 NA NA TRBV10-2 TGCGCCAGCAGTGATAGTCTTTCACCCCTCCACTTT CASSDSLSPLHF
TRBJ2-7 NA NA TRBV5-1 TGCGCCAGCAGCTTGTCGGCAGGGTGGTACGAGCAGTACTTC CASSLSAGWYEQYF
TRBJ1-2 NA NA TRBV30 TGTGCCTGGAGTTCACAAACGGGTCTAGGTACTAACTATGGCTACACCTTC CAWSSQTGLGTNYGYTF